Here is one T cell receptor (beta chain) with its context. Antigen specificity is unknown. The CDR3 totals 19 residues. In germline, CDR1 is MNHNS, CDR2 SASEGT. The ends lost 2 bases at V and 0 bases at J; junction bases unmatched: 11. This entry comes from a study of lymphopenia after photon versus proton radiotherapy. Broader study findings: Under photons, naive T cells and diversity fell while effector/memory populations rose. Post-nadir diversity loss with photons came from oligoclonal expansion, particularly CD8+ Temra cells.

TCRdb's table, derived via immunoSEQ multiplex PCR, lists solely in-frame clones and lacks some. The sample holds roughly 30,000 clones, 87% seen once. The sequence came from a woman aged 55-70 years with cholangiocarcinoma. Some clones in this sample may be carry-over from other donors' samples. The V gene is TRBV6-1, the J gene TRBJ2-1, with 9 bases fitting TRBD2. The specimen comprised peripheral blood, sampled from a patient treated with proton-based radiotherapy. The CDR3 coding sequence is TGTGCCAGCAGTGAAATCGGGCTAGCGGGATTGGCCTCCTACAATGAGCAGTTCTTC. Amino acids: CASSEIGLAGLASYNEQFF.